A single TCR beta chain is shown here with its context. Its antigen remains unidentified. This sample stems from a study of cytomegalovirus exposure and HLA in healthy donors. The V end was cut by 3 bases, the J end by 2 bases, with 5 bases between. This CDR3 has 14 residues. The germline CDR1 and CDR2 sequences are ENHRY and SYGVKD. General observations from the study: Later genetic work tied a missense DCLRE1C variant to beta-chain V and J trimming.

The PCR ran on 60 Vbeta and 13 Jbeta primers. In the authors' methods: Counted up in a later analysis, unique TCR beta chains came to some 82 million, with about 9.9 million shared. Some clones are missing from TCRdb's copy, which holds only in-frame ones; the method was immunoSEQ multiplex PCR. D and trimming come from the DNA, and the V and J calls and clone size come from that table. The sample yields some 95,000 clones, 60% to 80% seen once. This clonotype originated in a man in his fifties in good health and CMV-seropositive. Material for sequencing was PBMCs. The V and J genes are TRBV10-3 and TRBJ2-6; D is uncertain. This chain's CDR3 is CAISDRAGANVLTF. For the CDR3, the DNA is TGTGCCATCAGTGACCGGGCTGGGGCCAACGTCCTGACTTTC.